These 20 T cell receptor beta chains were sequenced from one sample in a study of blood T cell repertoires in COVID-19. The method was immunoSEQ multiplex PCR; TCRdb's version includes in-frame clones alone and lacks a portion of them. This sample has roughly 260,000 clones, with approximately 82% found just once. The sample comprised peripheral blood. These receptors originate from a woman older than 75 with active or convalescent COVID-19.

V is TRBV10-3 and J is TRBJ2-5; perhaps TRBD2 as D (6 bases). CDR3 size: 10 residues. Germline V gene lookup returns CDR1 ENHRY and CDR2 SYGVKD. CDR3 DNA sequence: TGTAGCGCGGGACAAGAGACCCAGTACTTC. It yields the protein CSAGQETQYF.

In DNA, the CDR3 is TGTGCCAGCAGCCCGGGACAGGGAGGCACAGATACGCAGTATTTT. Its translation is CASSPGQGGTDTQYF. The rearrangement links TRBV28 to TRBJ2-3; 9 nucleotides line up with TRBD1. J lost 1 base, V lost 6 bases, and 5 bases had no gene match. The CDR3 runs to 15 residues. Germline V gene sequence: CDR1 MDHEN, CDR2 SYDVKM.

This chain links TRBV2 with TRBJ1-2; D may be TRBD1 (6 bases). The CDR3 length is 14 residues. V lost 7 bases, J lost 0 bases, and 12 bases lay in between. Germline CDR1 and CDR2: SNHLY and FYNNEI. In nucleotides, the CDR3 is TGTGCCAGCAAATATCAGGGGACTAACTATGGCTACACCTTC. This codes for CASKYQGTNYGYTF.

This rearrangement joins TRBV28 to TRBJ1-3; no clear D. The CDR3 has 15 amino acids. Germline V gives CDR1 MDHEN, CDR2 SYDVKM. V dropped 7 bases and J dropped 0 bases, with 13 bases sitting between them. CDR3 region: CASTPGSHSGNTIYF. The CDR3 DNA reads TGTGCCAGCACCCCCGGTTCTCACTCTGGAAACACCATATATTTT.

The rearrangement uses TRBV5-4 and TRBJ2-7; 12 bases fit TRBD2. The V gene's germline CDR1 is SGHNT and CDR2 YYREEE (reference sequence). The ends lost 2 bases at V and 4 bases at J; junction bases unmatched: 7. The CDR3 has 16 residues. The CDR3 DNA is TGTGCCAGCAGCTTCCGATTTACTAGCGGGAGGTACGAGCAGTACTTC. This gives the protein CASSFRFTSGRYEQYF.

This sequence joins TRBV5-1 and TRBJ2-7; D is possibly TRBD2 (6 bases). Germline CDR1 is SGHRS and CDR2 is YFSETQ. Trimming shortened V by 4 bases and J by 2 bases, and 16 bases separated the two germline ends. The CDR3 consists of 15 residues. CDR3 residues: CASSPEGGWTYEQYF. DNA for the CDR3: TGCGCCAGCAGCCCGGAGGGTGGCTGGACCTACGAGCAGTACTTC. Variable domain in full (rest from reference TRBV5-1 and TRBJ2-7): KAGVTQTPRYLIKTRGQQVTLSCSPISGHRSVSWYQQTPGQGLQFLFEYFSETQRNKGNFPGRFSGRQFSNSRSEMNVSTLELGDSALYLCASSPEGGWTYEQYFGPGTRLTVT.

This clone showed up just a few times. The CDR3 region has the DNA TGCGCCAGCAGTCAACTCGGGACAGAACACACAGATACGCAGTATTTT. Translated, it gives CASSQLGTEHTDTQYF. The chain employs TRBV23-1 and TRBJ2-3; 7 bases fit TRBD1. TRBV23-1 is an ORF for which the function is uncertain. V shed 2 bases and J 2 bases; nucleotides not matched to a gene: 7. The CDR3 has 16 amino acids.

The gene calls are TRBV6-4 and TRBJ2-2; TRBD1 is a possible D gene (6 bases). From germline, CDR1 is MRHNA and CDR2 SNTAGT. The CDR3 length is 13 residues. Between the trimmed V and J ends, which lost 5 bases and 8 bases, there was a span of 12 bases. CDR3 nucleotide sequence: TGTGCCAGCAGTCTACAGGGCGGAGGGGAGCTGTTTTTT. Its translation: CASSLQGGGELFF.

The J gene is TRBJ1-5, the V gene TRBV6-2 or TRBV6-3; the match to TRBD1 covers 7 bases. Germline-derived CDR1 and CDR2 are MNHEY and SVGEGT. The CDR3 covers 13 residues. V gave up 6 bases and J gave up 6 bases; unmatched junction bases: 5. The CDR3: CASSLTGIQPQHF. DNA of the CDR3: TGTGCCAGCAGCCTGACAGGGATTCAGCCCCAGCATTTT.

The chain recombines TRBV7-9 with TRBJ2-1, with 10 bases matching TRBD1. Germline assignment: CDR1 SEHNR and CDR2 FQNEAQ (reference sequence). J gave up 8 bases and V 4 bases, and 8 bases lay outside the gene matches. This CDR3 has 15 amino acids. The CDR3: CASSSAGTGDHEQFF. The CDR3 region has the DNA TGTGCCAGCAGCTCCGCCGGGACAGGGGACCATGAGCAGTTCTTC.

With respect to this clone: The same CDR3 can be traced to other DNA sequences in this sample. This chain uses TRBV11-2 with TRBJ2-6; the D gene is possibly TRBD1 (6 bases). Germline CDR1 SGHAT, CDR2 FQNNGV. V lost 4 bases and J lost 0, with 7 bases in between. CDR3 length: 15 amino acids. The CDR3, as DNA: TGTGCCAGCAGCTCACAGGGCTCTGGGGCCAACGTCCTGACTTTC. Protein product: CASSSQGSGANVLTF.

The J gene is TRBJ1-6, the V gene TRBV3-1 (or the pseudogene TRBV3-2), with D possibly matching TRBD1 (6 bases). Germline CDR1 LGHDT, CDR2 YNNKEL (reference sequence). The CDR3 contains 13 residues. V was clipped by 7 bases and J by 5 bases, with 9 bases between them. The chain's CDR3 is CASTGQNNSPLHF. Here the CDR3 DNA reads TGTGCCAGCACCGGACAGAATAATTCACCCCTCCACTTT.

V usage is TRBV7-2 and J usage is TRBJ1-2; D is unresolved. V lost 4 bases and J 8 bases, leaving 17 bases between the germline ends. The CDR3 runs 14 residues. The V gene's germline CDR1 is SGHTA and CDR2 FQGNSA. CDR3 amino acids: CASSSRLVSPGYTF. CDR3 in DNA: TGTGCCAGCAGCTCCCGTCTCGTCAGTCCAGGCTACACCTTC.

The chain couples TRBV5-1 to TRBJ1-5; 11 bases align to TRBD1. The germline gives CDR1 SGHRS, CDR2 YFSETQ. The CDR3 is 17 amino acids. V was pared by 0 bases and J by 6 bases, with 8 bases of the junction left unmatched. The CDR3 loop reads CASSLGTGGRFSQPQHF. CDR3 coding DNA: TGCGCCAGCAGCTTGGGGACAGGGGGCAGGTTTAGTCAGCCCCAGCATTTT.

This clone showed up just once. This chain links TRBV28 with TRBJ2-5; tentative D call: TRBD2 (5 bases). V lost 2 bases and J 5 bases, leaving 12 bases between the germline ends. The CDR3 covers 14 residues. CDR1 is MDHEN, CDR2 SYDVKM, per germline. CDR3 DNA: TGTGCCAGCAGTTTAGAACGGACTGGGGAGACCCAGTACTTC. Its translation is CASSLERTGETQYF.

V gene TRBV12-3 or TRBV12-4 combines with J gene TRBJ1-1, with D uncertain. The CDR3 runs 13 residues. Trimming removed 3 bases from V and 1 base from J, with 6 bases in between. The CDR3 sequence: CASSFSENTEAFF. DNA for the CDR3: TGTGCCAGCAGTTTTTCAGAGAACACTGAAGCTTTCTTT.

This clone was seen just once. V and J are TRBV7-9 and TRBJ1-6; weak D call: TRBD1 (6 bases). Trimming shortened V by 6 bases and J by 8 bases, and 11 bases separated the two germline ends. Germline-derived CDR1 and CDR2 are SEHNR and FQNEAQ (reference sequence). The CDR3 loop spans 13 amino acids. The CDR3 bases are TGTGCCAGCAGTTTATCAGGGGATTCACCCCTCCACTTT. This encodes CASSLSGDSPLHF.

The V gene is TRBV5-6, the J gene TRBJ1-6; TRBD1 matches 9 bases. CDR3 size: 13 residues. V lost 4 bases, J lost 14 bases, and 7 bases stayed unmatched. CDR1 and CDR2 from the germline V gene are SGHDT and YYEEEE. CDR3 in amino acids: CASSIRTGETLHF. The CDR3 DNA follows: TGTGCCAGCAGCATAAGGACAGGGGAAACCCTCCACTTT.

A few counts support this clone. The chain's CDR3 is CASSLGATQANTGELFF. For the CDR3, the DNA is TGCGCCAGCAGCTTGGGGGCGACACAAGCGAACACCGGGGAGCTGTTTTTT. V and J are TRBV5-1 and TRBJ2-2; D is uncertain. V was clipped by 0 bases and J by 0 bases, with 12 bases between them. The CDR3 totals 17 residues. Germline CDR1 SGHRS, CDR2 YFSETQ.

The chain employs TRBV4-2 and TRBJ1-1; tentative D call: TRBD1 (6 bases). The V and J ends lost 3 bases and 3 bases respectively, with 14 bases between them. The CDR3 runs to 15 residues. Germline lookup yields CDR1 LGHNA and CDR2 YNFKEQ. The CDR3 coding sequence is TGTGCCAGCAGCCAGCCACAGGGATGGGACACTGAAGCTTTCTTT. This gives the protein CASSQPQGWDTEAFF.